The 20 T cell receptor beta chains presented below share a single source sample, sequenced in a study of blood T cell repertoires in COVID-19. Using immunoSEQ multiplex PCR, the repertoire was profiled, and TCRdb retains in-frame clones only, with some absent. In the table there are roughly 120,000 clones, under 95% of which are singletons. The sample comprised peripheral blood. The receptors shown here come from a man aged 55 to 70 with COVID-19, enrolled during active disease.

This clone was seen only once. J is TRBJ2-1 and V is TRBV30; 7 bases are shared with TRBD2. CDR1 is GTSNPN and CDR2 is SVGIG in the germline V gene (reference sequence). The CDR3 runs to 16 residues. The ends lost 2 bases at V and 2 bases at J; junction bases unmatched: 9. The CDR3 spells CAWSLISSGAYNEQFF. CDR3 in DNA: TGTGCCTGGAGTCTCATCTCTAGCGGAGCCTACAATGAGCAGTTCTTC. The full variable domain, rest sourced from reference TRBV30 and TRBJ2-1, is SQTIHQWPATLVQPVGSPLSLECTVEGTSNPNLYWYRQAAGRGLQLLFYSVGIGQISSEVPQNLSASRPQDRQFILSSKKLLLSDSGFYLCAWSLISSGAYNEQFFGPGTRLTVL.

The rearrangement joins TRBV5-4 to TRBJ1-5, with 7 bases lining up with TRBD1. V lost 3 bases, J lost 0 bases, and 3 bases stayed unmatched. Per germline, CDR1 SGHNT and CDR2 YYREEE (reference sequence). This CDR3 is 15 amino acids long. CDR3 in DNA: TGTGCCAGCAGCTCCGGGACAGTTAGCAATCAGCCCCAGCATTTT. It is translated as CASSSGTVSNQPQHF.

This sequence joins TRBV13 and TRBJ2-7, with 9 bases matching TRBD2. Looked up from germline, CDR1 is PRHDT and CDR2 is FYEKMQ (reference sequence). Losses at the gene ends were 1 base for V and 5 bases for J; bases not matched to a gene: 6. There are 15 residues in the CDR3. The DNA for the CDR3 is TGTGCCAGCAGCTTAGTAGCGGGAGCGACTGACGAGCAGTACTTC. Its protein is CASSLVAGATDEQYF.

The genes are TRBV10-2 and TRBJ1-2; weak D call: TRBD1 (5 bases). V lost 5 bases, J lost 3 bases, and 7 bases lay in between. The length of the CDR3 is 12 residues. Germline V CDR1 and CDR2: WSHSY, SAAADI. The CDR3 loop is CASSWGDYGYTF. The DNA for the CDR3 is TGCGCCAGCAGTTGGGGGGACTATGGCTACACCTTC.

V and J are TRBV3-1 (or the pseudogene TRBV3-2) and TRBJ2-7; unclear D gene. Germline assignment: CDR1 LGHDT and CDR2 YNNKEL (reference sequence). This CDR3 is built from 13 residues. V shed 1 base and J shed 7 bases, with 11 bases lying between them. The CDR3 sequence is CASSQATSMEQYF. The CDR3 nucleotides are TGTGCCAGCAGCCAAGCCACCTCTATGGAGCAGTACTTC.

This CDR3 reads CASSLVGQGDYEQYF. Here the CDR3 DNA reads TGTGCCAGCAGCTTGGTTGGACAGGGAGACTACGAGCAGTACTTC. The chain is built from TRBV7-6 and TRBJ2-7; 8 bases are shared with TRBD1. Trimming removed 3 bases from V and 3 bases from J; junction bases left unmatched: 7. The germline gives CDR1 SGHVS, CDR2 FNYEAQ. The CDR3 length is 15 residues. Using reference TRBV7-6 and TRBJ2-7 for the parts outside the CDR3, the full variable domain is GAGVSQSPRYKVTKRGQDVALRCDPISGHVSLYWYRQALGQGPEFLTYFNYEAQQDKSGLPNDRFSAERPEGSISTLTIQRTEQRDSAMYRCASSLVGQGDYEQYFGPGTRLTVT.

As concerns this clone: Different DNA sequences within this sample yield the same CDR3. The chain carries TRBV19 and TRBJ2-1; maybe TRBD2 (5 bases). V lost 1 base and J 4 bases, leaving 5 bases between the germline ends. The V gene's germline CDR1 is LNHDA and CDR2 SQIVND (reference sequence). This CDR3 contains 13 residues. CDR3 in amino acids: CASSIGEYNEQFF. The CDR3 nucleotides read TGTGCCAGTAGTATAGGGGAGTACAATGAGCAGTTCTTC.

CDR3 sequence: CASSLTDRGRYTGELFF. CDR3 in DNA: TGTGCCAGCAGCCTAACGGACAGGGGGCGGTATACCGGGGAGCTGTTTTTT. V gene TRBV7-9 combines with J gene TRBJ2-2; 11 bases agree with TRBD1. Germline V gene sequence: CDR1 SEHNR, CDR2 FQNEAQ (reference sequence). The V segment lost 5 bases and the J segment 5 bases; nucleotides outside the gene matches: 10. CDR3 length: 17 amino acids.

The chain joins TRBV12-5 to TRBJ2-7; tentative D call: TRBD2 (6 bases). This CDR3 is 14 amino acids long. Germline V gives CDR1 LGHNT, CDR2 FRNRAP. The V and J ends lost 2 bases and 0 bases respectively, with 8 bases between them. CDR3 DNA sequence: TGTGCTAGTGGTTTGTTCGGGGGCTCCTACGAGCAGTACTTC. Its protein product is CASGLFGGSYEQYF. The complete variable domain, with remaining parts taken from reference TRBV12-5 and TRBJ2-7, reads DARVTQTPRHKVTEMGQEVTMRCQPILGHNTVFWYRQTMMQGLELLAYFRNRAPLDDSGMPKDRFSAEMPDATLATLKIQPSEPRDSAVYFCASGLFGGSYEQYFGPGTRLTVT.

In this sample, this clone turned up once. This chain joins TRBV2 and TRBJ2-2; 8 bases match TRBD2. The CDR3 runs to 16 residues. V was pared by 7 bases and J by 3 bases, with 10 bases of the junction left unmatched. CDR1 and CDR2 (germline): SNHLY, FYNNEI. For the CDR3, the DNA is TGTGCCAGCAACGAACGGGCTAGCGGGTACACCGGGGAGCTGTTTTTT. It is translated as CASNERASGYTGELFF.

This chain connects TRBV6-6 to TRBJ2-1; the D gene is possibly TRBD2 (6 bases). There are 13 residues in the CDR3. Trimming removed 6 bases from V and 10 bases from J, with 16 bases in between. The germline V gene has CDR1 MNHNY and CDR2 SVGAGI (reference sequence). In DNA, the CDR3 is TGTGCCAGCAGAGACAACGGAGGAGGGGAGCAGTTCTTC. Translating it yields CASRDNGGGEQFF.

The chain has TRBV30 and TRBJ2-2; 7 nucleotides agree with TRBD1. In germline, CDR1 is GTSNPN, CDR2 SVGIG (reference sequence). After removal of 5 bases from V and 0 bases from J, the junction contained 12 bases not matched to a gene. The CDR3 runs 17 residues. Here the CDR3 DNA reads TGTGCCTGGGTCCCGGGACAGTCGACACCGAACACCGGGGAGCTGTTTTTT. Its protein is CAWVPGQSTPNTGELFF.

The genes are TRBV2 and TRBJ2-1; 12 positions agree with TRBD2. The trim removed 6 bases at V and 8 bases at J, leaving 8 bases unmatched. The germline V gene encodes CDR1 SNHLY and CDR2 FYNNEI. The CDR3 sequence is 15 residues long. The CDR3, as DNA: TGTGCCAGCAGGAACGGACTAGCGGGAATGGATGAGCAGTTCTTC. As protein: CASRNGLAGMDEQFF. Full variable domain (missing parts from reference TRBV2 and TRBJ2-1): EPEVTQTPSHQVTQMGQEVILRCVPISNHLYFYWYRQILGQKVEFLVSFYNNEISEKSEIFDDQFSVERPDGSNFTLKIRSTKLEDSAMYFCASRNGLAGMDEQFFGPGTRLTVL.

The rearrangement links TRBV4-1 to TRBJ1-5, with D perhaps matching TRBD1 (6 bases). Looked up from germline, CDR1 is MGHRA and CDR2 is YSYEKL. This CDR3 comprises 14 residues. The V gene lost 5 bases and the J gene lost 4 bases, with 12 bases spanning the gap. CDR3 nucleotide sequence: TGCGCCAGCAGCAAGCGGGGGGCAAATCAGCCCCAGCATTTT. Translated, it gives CASSKRGANQPQHF.

The CDR3 DNA follows: TGCGCCAGCAGCCAGCCGGGGGGTATCTACGAGCAGTACTTC. Protein product: CASSQPGGIYEQYF. The V gene is TRBV4-1, the J gene TRBJ2-7, with 7 bases lining up with TRBD2. Germline V CDR1 and CDR2: MGHRA, YSYEKL. Trimming took 3 bases from V and 3 from J; bases not matched to a gene: 5. The CDR3 contains 14 residues.

The rearrangement uses TRBV19 and TRBJ1-2; 10 bases are a match to TRBD1. The CDR3 runs 15 residues. Trimming cost V 4 bases and J 1 base; bases outside gene matches: 3. Germline CDR1 is LNHDA and CDR2 is SQIVND (reference sequence). Here the CDR3 DNA reads TGTGCCAGTAGTACGACAGGGGGCGATAACTATGGCTACACCTTC. This encodes CASSTTGGDNYGYTF.

This chain joins TRBV12-5 and TRBJ1-3, with D perhaps matching TRBD1 (6 bases). This CDR3 is 16 amino acids long. V was cut by 2 bases and J by 1 base, with 12 bases left in between. The germline CDR1 and CDR2 sequences are LGHNT and FRNRAP. In DNA form, the CDR3 reads TGTGCTAGTGGTTTGATCCTCGACAGGTCTGGAAACACCATATATTTT. This encodes CASGLILDRSGNTIYF.

The rearrangement links TRBV6-6 to TRBJ1-1; D perhaps matches TRBD1 (6 bases). The germline V gene has CDR1 MNHNY and CDR2 SVGAGI (reference sequence). V lost 5 bases, J lost 0 bases, and 13 bases lay in between. The CDR3 loop spans 15 amino acids. The CDR3 region is CASSGTLHLNTEAFF. CDR3 sequence (DNA): TGTGCCAGCAGTGGGACACTTCACTTGAACACTGAAGCTTTCTTT.

This rearrangement joins TRBV30 to TRBJ2-5; the D is unclear. The CDR3 length is 14 residues. Per the germline V gene, CDR1 is GTSNPN and CDR2 is SVGIG (reference sequence). Trimming took 0 bases from V and 2 from J, leaving 10 bases between them. The CDR3 DNA sequence: TGTGCCTGGAGTGTAAATCAGGATCAAGAGACCCAGTACTTC. Protein product: CAWSVNQDQETQYF.

This rearrangement joins TRBV4-1 to TRBJ2-3; 8 bases map to TRBD1. The CDR3 runs to 16 residues. V was pared by 0 bases and J by 5 bases, with 7 bases of the junction left unmatched. CDR1 and CDR2 (germline): MGHRA, YSYEKL. DNA of the CDR3: TGCGCCAGCAGCCAAGAAGCAGGACAGGGAGGAGATACGCAGTATTTT. It is translated as CASSQEAGQGGDTQYF.